The present entry profiles one TCR beta chain with its context. This clone was seen a single time. The target of this receptor is not known. No base quality information exists; no much larger clone differs at one position. This entry is derived from a study of CD8+ T cells in alopecia areata (dated 2018 in TCRdb). In the study overall: Treated patients were enrolled in an open-label pilot trial of oral tofacitinib, 5 to 10 mg twice daily, for moderate-to-severe alopecia areata. Patients received tofacitinib for 6 to 18 months and were then followed off drug for 6 months to check for delayed response and recurrence. The SALT score, which quantifies the percentage of affected scalp surface area, was used to measure disease severity in treated patients. To study T cell clonal expansion in alopecia areata, the researchers applied high-throughput TCRbeta sequencing to both the C3H/HeJ mouse model and human patients. On the human side, TCRbeta sequencing was run on scalp tissue and on sorted CD4+ and CD8+ peripheral blood T cells from healthy controls and from alopecia areata patients with either patchy or totalis/universalis disease. Tofacitinib-treated patients had biopsies at baseline and at 4 and 24 weeks of treatment, with a later scalp biopsy in several patients. Scalp clonality was compared across normal scalp (n=4), patchy alopecia areata scalp (n=8), and alopecia totalis/universalis scalp (n=8). RNA came from the PAXgene miRNA kit for fixed scalp, the miRNeasy kit for PBMCs, and the RNeasy kit for mouse skin. Amplification of TCRbeta CDR3 regions was done by immunoSEQ multiplex PCR using 35 Vbeta forward primers and 13 Jbeta reverse primers.

Findings and caveats that apply to the study as a whole: Because the treated cohort was small and had just a single nonresponder, larger studies are needed to establish links between baseline CD8+ expansion and response. During tofacitinib treatment, many expanded lesional clones remained in scalp and blood, and this persistence may partly explain relapse after treatment is stopped. Compared with mice, TCR sequences shared between patients were less clear, possibly partly because of HLA diversity across the patient population. Compared with normal scalp, lesional scalp, particularly in alopecia totalis/universalis, had higher clonality and more expanded CD8+ clones, which suggests antigenic drive. Unlike mouse skin, which is dominated by gammadelta T cells, normal human skin has resident alphabeta T cells that are also sequenced, and this complicates analysis of the scalp TCR repertoire. Tofacitinib significantly decreased scalp clonality and the number of expanded CD8+ clones among the top 100 scalp clones.

The time point label on this specimen signifies: more than three weeks on oral tofacitinib. The treatment or condition label for this specimen denotes: oral pan-JAK inhibitor, 5-10 mg twice daily. From alopecia areata patients, peripheral blood was collected along with lesional scalp punch biopsies. PBMCs were separated by density centrifugation and stained for CD3, CD4 and CD8, after which CD4+ and CD8+ T cells were sorted on a FACSAria. CDR1 and CDR2 are read off the germline V gene as MNHEY and SVGAGI. The CDR3 holds 15 amino acids from the cysteine to the phenylalanine. Of all the DNA, just the CDR3 is kept, 45 bases in frame from base 1. The junction shows trimming of 5 bases on V and 8 bases on J, and the gene matches do not reach 12 bases of it. The library was built by means of the immunoSEQ multiplex PCR assay. For TCR sequencing, RNA was extracted from every sample and reverse transcribed into cDNA to serve as template. SuperScript III was used for first-strand cDNA synthesis, primed with a 2:1 mix of oligo-dT and random hexamers. A synthetic immune receptor repertoire was used to assess amplification bias, and residual bias was removed computationally. Per the source publication's procedure: Raw reads were preprocessed to remove errors, and CDR3 was defined by IMGT conventions from the conserved cysteine to phenylalanine. Clonality was computed as 1 minus the Shannon entropy, with the entropy normalized by log2 of the number of productive unique TCRs. CD4 or CD8 identity of scalp clones was inferred by cross-referencing scalp TCRbeta sequences with sorted blood CD4 and CD8 repertoires. TCRdb holds this immuneACCESS table with in-frame rearrangements only. Some clones are missing; in checked studies, unresolved V genes explain under half, and the rest has no known cause. For V, J and clone size, that table is used; D and trimming come from the DNA. Here the sample has about 140,000 clones; about 88% occur a single time. Of the sample, about 13% is held by the ten largest clones.

The receptor's source is a human donor with alopecia areata. Sample: CD8+ T cells sorted from blood, taken at week 4, from a patient treated with tofacitinib. The rearranged segments are TRBV6-5 and TRBJ2-1, with 7 bases matching TRBD2. Read as DNA, the sequence is TGTGCCAGCAGTATTGAGCGGGGCCATGGGGATGAGCAGTTCTTC. Its translation is CASSIERGHGDEQFF.